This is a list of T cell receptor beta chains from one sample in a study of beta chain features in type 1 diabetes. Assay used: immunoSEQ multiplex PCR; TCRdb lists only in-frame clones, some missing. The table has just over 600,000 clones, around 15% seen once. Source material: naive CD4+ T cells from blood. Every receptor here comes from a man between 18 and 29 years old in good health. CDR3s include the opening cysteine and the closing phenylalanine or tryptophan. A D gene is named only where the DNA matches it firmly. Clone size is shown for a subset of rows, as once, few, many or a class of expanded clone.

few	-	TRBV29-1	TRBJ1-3	TGCAGCGTTGAAGCTTCGGGAAGGGAAAACACCATATATTTT	CSVEASGRENTIYF
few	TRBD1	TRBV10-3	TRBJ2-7	TGTGCCATCGGCCCTCGGACAGGCTCCTACGAGCAGTACTTC	CAIGPRTGSYEQYF
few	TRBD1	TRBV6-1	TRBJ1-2	TGTGCCAGCAGTGAAGGATCGGGGACAGTGAAGGACTACACCTTC	CASSEGSGTVKDYTF
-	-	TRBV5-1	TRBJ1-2	TGCGCCAGCAGCTTGAATACAGGGCTGGGTGGCTACACCTTC	CASSLNTGLGGYTF
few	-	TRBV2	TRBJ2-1	TGTGCCAGTCAGCGCGGCAGGAGCTCCTACAATGAGCAGTTCTTC	CASQRGRSSYNEQFF
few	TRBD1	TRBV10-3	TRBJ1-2	TGTGCCACTACGGGACAGGGGTATGGCTACACCTTC	CATTGQGYGYTF
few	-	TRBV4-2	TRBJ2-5	TGTGCCAGCAGCCAAGGGGGGAGAAGGTTCCGAGAGACCCAGTACTTC	CASSQGGRRFRETQYF
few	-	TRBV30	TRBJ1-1	TGTGCCTGGAGTGTACGCAGAGAAGCTTTCTTT	CAWSVRREAFF
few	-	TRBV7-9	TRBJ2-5	TGTGCCAGCAGCTCTACAGTAACCCAGTACTTC	CASSSTVTQYF
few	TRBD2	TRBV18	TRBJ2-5	TGTGCCAGCTCCTCCCCGGGAGGGACAAAGGAGACCCAGTACTTC	CASSSPGGTKETQYF
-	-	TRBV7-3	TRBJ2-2	TGTGCCAGCAGCCCAGGGTGGGGCCGCCCGGGCACCGGGGAGCTGTTTTTT	CASSPGWGRPGTGELFF
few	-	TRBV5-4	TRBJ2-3	TGTGCCAGCAGCTTGGTTTCGGGGGAGCTTAGCACAGATACGCAGTATTTT	CASSLVSGELSTDTQYF
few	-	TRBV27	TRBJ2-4	TGTGCCAGCAGCTCGCCCGGGCAAATAGCCAAAAACATTCAGTACTTC	CASSSPGQIAKNIQYF
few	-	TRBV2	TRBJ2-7	TGTGCCAGCAGTCTTAGCGGCCTCTACGAGCAGTACTTC	CASSLSGLYEQYF
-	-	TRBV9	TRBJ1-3	TGTGCCAGCAGCGTAGAGCCAGGTACCCAAGTCGGGAACACCATATATTTT	CASSVEPGTQVGNTIYF
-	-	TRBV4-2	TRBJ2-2	TGTGCCAGCAGCCAAAGAACCGGGAAAGGAACCGGGGAGCTGTTTTTT	CASSQRTGKGTGELFF
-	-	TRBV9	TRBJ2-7	TGTGCCAGCAGCGTAGGGCTGGTGTACGAGCAGTACTTC	CASSVGLVYEQYF
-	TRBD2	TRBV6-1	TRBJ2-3	TGTGCCAGCAGTGAAGGGACTAGTCGCAATACGCAGTATTTT	CASSEGTSRNTQYF
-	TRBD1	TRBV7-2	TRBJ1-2	TGTGCCAGCAGCCAAAGTGACAGGGGGCGCGGCTACACCTTC	CASSQSDRGRGYTF
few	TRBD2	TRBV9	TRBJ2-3	TGTGCCAGCAGCGCTACGACTAGCGGGAGTACGCAGTATTTT	CASSATTSGSTQYF
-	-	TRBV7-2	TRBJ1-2	TGTGCCAGCAGCTTATACGCTTACTATGGCTACACCTTC	CASSLYAYYGYTF
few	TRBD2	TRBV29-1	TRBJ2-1	TGCAGCGTTGGGCGGGAGGTACAGTTCTTC	CSVGREVQFF
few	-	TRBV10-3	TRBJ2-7	TGTGCCATCAGTGTTGACAGCTACGAGCAGTACTTC	CAISVDSYEQYF
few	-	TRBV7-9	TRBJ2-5	TGTGCCAGCAGCTTAGCAGGAGGAGAGACCCAGTACTTC	CASSLAGGETQYF
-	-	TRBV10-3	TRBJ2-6	TGTGCCATGGCGTCGGCAGGGCGGAACTCTGGGGCCAACGTCCTGACTTTC	CAMASAGRNSGANVLTF
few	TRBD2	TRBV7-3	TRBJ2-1	TGTGCCAGCAGCGAGGGACTACGAAATGAGCAGTTCTTC	CASSEGLRNEQFF
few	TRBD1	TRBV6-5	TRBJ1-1	TGTGCCAGCAGTTACCGGACAGGGAACACTGAAGCTTTCTTT	CASSYRTGNTEAFF
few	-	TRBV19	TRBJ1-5	TGTGCCAGTAGTACCAAAACGGGTCTACTGGTCAATCAGCCCCAGCATTTT	CASSTKTGLLVNQPQHF
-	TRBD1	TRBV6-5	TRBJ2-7	TGTGCCAGCCTGGGAAACAGGGGCACCTACGAGCAGTACTTC	CASLGNRGTYEQYF
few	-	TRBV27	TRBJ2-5	TGTGCCAGCAGTCTATCAGGTGGGACCCAGTACTTC	CASSLSGGTQYF
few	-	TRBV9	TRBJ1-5	TGTGCCAGCAGCGTAGGAAGGGAAACACAGCATCAGCCCCAGCATTTT	CASSVGRETQHQPQHF
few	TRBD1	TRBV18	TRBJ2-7	TGTGCCAGCTCACCAAGGGACAGCTCGGTGAACGAGCAGTACTTC	CASSPRDSSVNEQYF
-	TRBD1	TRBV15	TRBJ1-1	TGTGCCACCAGCAGGGACAGGGGAGTAAACACTGAAGCTTTCTTT	CATSRDRGVNTEAFF